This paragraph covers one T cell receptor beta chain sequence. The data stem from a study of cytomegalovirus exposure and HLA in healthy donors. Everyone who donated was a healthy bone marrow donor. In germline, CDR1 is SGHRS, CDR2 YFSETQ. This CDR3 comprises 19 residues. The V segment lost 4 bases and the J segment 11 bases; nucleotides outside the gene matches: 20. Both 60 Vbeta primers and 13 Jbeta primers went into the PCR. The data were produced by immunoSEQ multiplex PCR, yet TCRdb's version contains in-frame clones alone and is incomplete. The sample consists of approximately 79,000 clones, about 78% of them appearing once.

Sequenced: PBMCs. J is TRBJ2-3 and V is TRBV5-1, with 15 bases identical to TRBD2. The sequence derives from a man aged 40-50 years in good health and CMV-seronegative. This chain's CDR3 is CASSQRPPPGLAGGERQYF. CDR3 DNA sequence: TGCGCCAGCAGCCAACGACCTCCACCGGGACTAGCGGGAGGAGAGCGGCAGTATTTT.